The entry below gives a single T cell receptor beta chain sequence along with its context. The source of the sample is a study of blood T cell repertoires in COVID-19. The CDR3 runs to 15 residues. Germline values: CDR1 LNHDA, CDR2 SQIVND (reference sequence). The junction had 8 bases not matched to a gene; V was cut back by 4 bases and J by 2 bases. Sequenced by immunoSEQ multiplex PCR; TCRdb stores in-frame clones only, minus some. The data contain tens of thousands of clones, about three quarters of them singletons. Material for sequencing was peripheral blood. The gene calls are TRBV19 and TRBJ2-7; 7 bases match TRBD1. The TCR sequence derives from a man between 45 and 60 years old with active or convalescent COVID-19. Written as DNA, the CDR3 is TGTGCCAGTAGTAAGAAACGGGACAGCACCTACGAGCAGTACTTC. This codes for CASSKKRDSTYEQYF.